Below, one T cell receptor beta chain is given with its context. Its antigen is not identified. This record comes from a study of cytomegalovirus exposure and HLA in healthy donors. This CDR3 is built from 14 residues. Trimming at V came to 6 bases and at J to 8 bases, leaving 7 bases not matched to a gene. CDR1 is MDHEN and CDR2 is SYDVKM in the germline V gene. Donors showed nominal health when sampled, although they likely had unrecorded immune exposures. Study-wide findings and caveats: Diagnosis of cytomegalovirus status made by the classifier reportedly showed high specificity and sensitivity. When analyzed later, a missense DCLRE1C variant was found to be linked to TCR beta V- and J-gene trimming.

PCR primers comprised 60 Vbeta and 13 Jbeta primers. Only in-frame clones appear in the TCRdb table, and some are missing; sequencing was by immunoSEQ multiplex PCR. The table includes about 140,000 clones, roughly 79% detected once. The sequence was obtained from a woman aged 60-75 years in good health and CMV-seropositive. The chain is built from TRBV28 and TRBJ2-1; 10 nucleotides agree with TRBD2. The sample comprised PBMCs. The CDR3 bases are TGTGCCAGCAGGGTGGGACTAGCGTTCGATGAGCAGTTCTTC. Translating it yields CASRVGLAFDEQFF.